This T cell receptor beta chain was recorded in a study of blood T cell repertoires in COVID-19. Whole-study context: Sites across the United States, Italy and Spain contributed samples from acute and convalescent COVID-19. From T cells, B-cell-depleted T cells, or PBMCs came the material, which was cDNA or gDNA.

Seattle patients were enrolled during active infection and followed longitudinally. Using immunoSEQ multiplex PCR, the repertoire was profiled, and TCRdb retains in-frame clones only, with some absent. The table includes approximately 96,000 clones, over 85% detected once. V was clipped by 0 bases and J by 4 bases; unmatched bases: 2. Germline values: CDR1 LGHDT, CDR2 YNNKEL (reference sequence). The CDR3 spans 14 residues. The TCR comes from a human donor with COVID-19, enrolled during active disease. The donor label of this sample is uncertain. V gene TRBV3-1 (or the pseudogene TRBV3-2) combines with J gene TRBJ2-5, with 7 bases that match TRBD2. The sequenced sample consisted of peripheral blood. CDR3 bases: TGTGCCAGCAGCCAAGAGACGGGAGGAGAGACCCAGTACTTC. This sequence encodes CASSQETGGETQYF.